This section outlines one T cell receptor (beta chain) sequence together with its context. The entry originates in a study of T cell changes during pregnancy in multiple sclerosis. Method: immunoSEQ multiplex PCR; TCRdb's copy keeps in-frame clones and lacks some. The sample has about 79,000 clones, around nine tenths seen once; the top ten hold about 0.52%. Sequenced material: CD4+ T cells from peripheral blood mononuclear cells, taken in the second trimester of pregnancy. This TCR was recovered from a female donor with multiple sclerosis, enrolled in a pregnancy study.

CDR3 nucleotide sequence: TGTGCCAGCAGTGAGTTTGGGACTAGCCTCGGGACCCAGTACTTC. The encoded protein is CASSEFGTSLGTQYF. The chain recombines TRBV6-1 with TRBJ2-5; 9 positions agree with TRBD2. Germline CDR1 and CDR2: MNHNS and SASEGT. With 3 bases clipped from V and 7 bases from J, the junction kept 9 bases outside the gene matches. The CDR3 totals 15 residues.